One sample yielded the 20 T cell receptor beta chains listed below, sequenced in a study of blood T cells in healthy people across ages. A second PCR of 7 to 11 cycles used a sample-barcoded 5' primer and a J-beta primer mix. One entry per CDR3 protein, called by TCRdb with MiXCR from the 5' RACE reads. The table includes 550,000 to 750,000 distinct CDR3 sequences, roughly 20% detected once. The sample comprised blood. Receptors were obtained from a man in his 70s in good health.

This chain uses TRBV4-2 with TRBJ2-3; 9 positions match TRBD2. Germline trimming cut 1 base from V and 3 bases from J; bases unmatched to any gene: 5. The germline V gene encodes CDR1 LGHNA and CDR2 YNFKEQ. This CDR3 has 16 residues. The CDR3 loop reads CASSQGSLAGTDTQYF. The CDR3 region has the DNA TGTGCCAGCAGCCAAGGAAGCCTAGCGGGGACAGATACGCAGTATTTT.

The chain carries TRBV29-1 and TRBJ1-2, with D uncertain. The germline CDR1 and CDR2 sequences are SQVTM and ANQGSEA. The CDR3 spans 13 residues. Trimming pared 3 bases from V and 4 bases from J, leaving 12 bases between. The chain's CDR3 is CSVDGSEIYGYTF. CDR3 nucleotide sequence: TGCAGCGTTGACGGCAGCGAAATCTATGGCTACACCTTC.

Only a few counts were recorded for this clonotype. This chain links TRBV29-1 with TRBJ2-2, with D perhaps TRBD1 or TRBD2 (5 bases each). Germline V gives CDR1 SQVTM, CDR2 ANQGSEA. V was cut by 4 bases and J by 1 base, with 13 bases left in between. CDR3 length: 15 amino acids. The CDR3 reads CSVGSGGWNTGELFF. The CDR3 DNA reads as TGCAGCGTTGGCAGTGGGGGATGGAACACCGGGGAGCTGTTTTTT.

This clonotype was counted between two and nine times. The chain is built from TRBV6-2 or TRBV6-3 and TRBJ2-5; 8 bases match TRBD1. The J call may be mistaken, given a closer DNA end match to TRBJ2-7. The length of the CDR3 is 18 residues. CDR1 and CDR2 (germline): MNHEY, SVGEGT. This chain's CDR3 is CASRKPTYGTGSTYEQYF. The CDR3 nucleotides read TGTGCCAGCAGAAAACCAACTTACGGGACAGGTTCGACCTACGAGCAGTACTTC.

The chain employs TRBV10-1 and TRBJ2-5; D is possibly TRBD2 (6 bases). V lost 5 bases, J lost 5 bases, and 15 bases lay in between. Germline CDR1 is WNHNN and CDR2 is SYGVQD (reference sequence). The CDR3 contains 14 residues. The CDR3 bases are TGCGCCAGCAGTTCGGGACTCCTTGGGGAGACCCAGTACTTC. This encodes CASSSGLLGETQYF.

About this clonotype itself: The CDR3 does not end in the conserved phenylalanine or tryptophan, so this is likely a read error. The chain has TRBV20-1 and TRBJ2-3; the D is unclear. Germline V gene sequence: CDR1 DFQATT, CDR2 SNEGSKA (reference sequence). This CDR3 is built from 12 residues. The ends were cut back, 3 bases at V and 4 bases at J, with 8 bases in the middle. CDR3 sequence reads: CSASEKADTQYL. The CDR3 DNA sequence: TGCAGTGCTAGCGAGAAAGCAGATACGCAGTATTTA.

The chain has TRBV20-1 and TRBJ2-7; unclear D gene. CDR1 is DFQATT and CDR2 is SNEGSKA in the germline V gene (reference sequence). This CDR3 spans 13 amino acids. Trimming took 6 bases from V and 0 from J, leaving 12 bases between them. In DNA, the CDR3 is TGCAGTGCGGCGTGGCGGTCCTCCTACGAGCAGTACTTC. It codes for CSAAWRSSYEQYF.

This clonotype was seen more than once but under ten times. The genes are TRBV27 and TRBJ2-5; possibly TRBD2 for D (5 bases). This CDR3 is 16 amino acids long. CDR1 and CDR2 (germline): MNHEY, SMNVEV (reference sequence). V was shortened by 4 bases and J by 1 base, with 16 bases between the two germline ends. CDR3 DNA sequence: TGTGCCAGCAGTTCCCTAGGAGCGGCCGTCCAAGAGACCCAGTACTTC. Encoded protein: CASSSLGAAVQETQYF.

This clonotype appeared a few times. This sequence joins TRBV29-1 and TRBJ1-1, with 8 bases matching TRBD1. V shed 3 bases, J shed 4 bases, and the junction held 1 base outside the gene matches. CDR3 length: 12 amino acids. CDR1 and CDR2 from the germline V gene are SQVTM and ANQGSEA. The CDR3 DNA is TGCAGCGTTGAGGACAGGGCCACTGAAGCTTTCTTT. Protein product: CSVEDRATEAFF.

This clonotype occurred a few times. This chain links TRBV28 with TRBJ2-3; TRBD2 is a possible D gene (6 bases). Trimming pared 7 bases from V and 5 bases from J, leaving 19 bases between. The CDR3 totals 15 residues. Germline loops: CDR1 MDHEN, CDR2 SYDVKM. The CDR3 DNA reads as TGTGCCAGCAAGGAGGGAGCTTACGTTAGAGATACGCAGTATTTT. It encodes CASKEGAYVRDTQYF.

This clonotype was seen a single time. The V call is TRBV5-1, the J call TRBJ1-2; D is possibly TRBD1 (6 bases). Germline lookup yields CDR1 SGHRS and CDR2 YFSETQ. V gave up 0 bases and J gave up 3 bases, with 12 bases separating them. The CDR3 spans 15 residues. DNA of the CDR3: TGCGCCAGCAGCTTGGAGCCGGGACAATACTATGGCTACACCTTC. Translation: CASSLEPGQYYGYTF.

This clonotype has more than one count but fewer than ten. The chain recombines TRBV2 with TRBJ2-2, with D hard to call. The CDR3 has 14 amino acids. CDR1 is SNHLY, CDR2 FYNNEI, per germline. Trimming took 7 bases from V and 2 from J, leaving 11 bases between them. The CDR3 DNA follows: TGTGCCAGCATCGCGGAGCGTAACACCGGGGAGCTGTTTTTT. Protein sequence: CASIAERNTGELFF.

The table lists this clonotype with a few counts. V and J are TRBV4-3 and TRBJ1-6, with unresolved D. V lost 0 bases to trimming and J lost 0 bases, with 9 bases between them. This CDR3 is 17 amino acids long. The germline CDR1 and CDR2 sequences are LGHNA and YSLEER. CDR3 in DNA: TGCGCCAGCAGCCAAGAAAGGCAGAGCTCCTATAATTCACCCCTCCACTTT. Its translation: CASSQERQSSYNSPLHF.

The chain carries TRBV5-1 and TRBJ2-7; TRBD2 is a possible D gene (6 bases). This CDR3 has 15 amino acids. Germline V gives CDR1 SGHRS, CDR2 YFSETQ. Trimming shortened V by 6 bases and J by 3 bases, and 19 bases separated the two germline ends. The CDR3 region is CASTFGSRGIYEQYF. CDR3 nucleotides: TGCGCCAGCACCTTTGGTTCCCGCGGGATCTACGAGCAGTACTTC.

The CDR3 spells CASSIAAGKETQYF. For the CDR3, the DNA is TGTGCCAGTAGTATAGCTGCAGGGAAAGAGACCCAGTACTTC. This rearrangement joins TRBV19 to TRBJ2-5; weak D call: TRBD1 (5 bases). Germline V lookup: CDR1 LNHDA, CDR2 SQIVND (reference sequence). The V end lost 1 base, the J end lost 3 bases, and 9 bases lay between the germline ends. The CDR3 is 14 residues long.

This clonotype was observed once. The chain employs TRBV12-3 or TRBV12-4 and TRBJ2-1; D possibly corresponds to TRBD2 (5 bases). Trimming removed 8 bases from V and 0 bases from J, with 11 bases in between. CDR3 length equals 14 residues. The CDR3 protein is CASPDSSSYNEQFF. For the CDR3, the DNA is TGTGCCAGCCCGGACTCGAGCTCCTACAATGAGCAGTTCTTC.

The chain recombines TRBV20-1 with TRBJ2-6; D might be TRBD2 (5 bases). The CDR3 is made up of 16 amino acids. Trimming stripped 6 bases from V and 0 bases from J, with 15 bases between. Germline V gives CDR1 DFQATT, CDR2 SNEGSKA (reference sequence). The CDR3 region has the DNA TGCAGTGCGAGCAAGACGGGAAGCTCTGGGGCCAACGTCCTGACTTTC. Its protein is CSASKTGSSGANVLTF.

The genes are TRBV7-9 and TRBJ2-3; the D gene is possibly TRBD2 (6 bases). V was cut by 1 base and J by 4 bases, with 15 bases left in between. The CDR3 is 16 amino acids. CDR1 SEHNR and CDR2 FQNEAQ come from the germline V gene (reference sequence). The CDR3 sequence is CASSLVEGRRADTQYF. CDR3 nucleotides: TGTGCCAGCAGCTTAGTTGAGGGAAGGAGGGCAGATACGCAGTATTTT. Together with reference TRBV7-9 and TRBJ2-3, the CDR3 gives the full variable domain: DTGVSQNPRHKITKRGQNVTFRCDPISEHNRLYWYRQTLGQGPEFLTYFQNEAQLEKSRLLSDRFSAERPKGSFSTLEIQRTEQGDSAMYLCASSLVEGRRADTQYFGPGTRLTVL.

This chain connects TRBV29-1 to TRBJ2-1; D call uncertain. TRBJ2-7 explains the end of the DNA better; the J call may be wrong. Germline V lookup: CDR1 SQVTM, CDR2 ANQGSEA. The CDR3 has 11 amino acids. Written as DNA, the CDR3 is TGCAGCGTTGAGGAGACTTACGAGCAGTACTTC. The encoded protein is CSVEETYEQYF.

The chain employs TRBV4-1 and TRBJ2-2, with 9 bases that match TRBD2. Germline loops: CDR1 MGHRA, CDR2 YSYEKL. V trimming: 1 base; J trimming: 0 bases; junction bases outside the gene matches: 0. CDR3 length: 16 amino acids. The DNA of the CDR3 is TGCGCCAGCAGCCAAGCTAGCGGGACGAACACCGGGGAGCTGTTTTTT. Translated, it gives CASSQASGTNTGELFF.